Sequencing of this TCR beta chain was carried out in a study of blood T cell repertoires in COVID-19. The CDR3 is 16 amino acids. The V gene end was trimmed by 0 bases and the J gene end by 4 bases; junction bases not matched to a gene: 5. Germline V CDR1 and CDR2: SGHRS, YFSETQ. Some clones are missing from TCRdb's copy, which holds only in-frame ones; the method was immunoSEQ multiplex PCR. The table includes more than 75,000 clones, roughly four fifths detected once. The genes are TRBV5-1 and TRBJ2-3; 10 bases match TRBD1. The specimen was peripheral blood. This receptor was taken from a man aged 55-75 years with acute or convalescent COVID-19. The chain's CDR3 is CASSLGGTGAADTQYF. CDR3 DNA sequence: TGCGCCAGCAGCTTGGGAGGGACAGGGGCCGCAGATACGCAGTATTTT. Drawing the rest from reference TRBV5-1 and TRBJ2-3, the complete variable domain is KAGVTQTPRYLIKTRGQQVTLSCSPISGHRSVSWYQQTPGQGLQFLFEYFSETQRNKGNFPGRFSGRQFSNSRSEMNVSTLELGDSALYLCASSLGGTGAADTQYFGPGTRLTVL.